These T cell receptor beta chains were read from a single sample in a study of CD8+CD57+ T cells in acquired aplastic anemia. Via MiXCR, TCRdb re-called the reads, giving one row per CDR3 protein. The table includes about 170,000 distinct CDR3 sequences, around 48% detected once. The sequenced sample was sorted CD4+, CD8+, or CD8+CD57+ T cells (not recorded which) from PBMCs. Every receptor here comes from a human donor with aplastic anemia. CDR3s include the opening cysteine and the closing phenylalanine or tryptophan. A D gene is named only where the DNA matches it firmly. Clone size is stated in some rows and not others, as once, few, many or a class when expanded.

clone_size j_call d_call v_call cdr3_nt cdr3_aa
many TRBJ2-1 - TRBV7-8 TGTGCCAGCAGCTCCCGACAGGTGATAATGCAGTTCTTC CASSSRQVIMQFF
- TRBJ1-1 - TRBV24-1 TGTGCCACCAGGGGGTTTGGGACTGAAGCTTTCTTT CATRGFGTEAFF
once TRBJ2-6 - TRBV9 TGTGCCAGCAGCTGGAGAGGTAGTGGGGCCAACGTCCTGACTTTC CASSWRGSGANVLTF
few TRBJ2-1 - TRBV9 TGTGCCAGCAGCGTAGATTGGGGGGGGCCTTACAATGAGCAGTTCTTC CASSVDWGGPYNEQFF
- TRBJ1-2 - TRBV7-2 TGTGCCAGCAGCTCCAGCCCCGCTCGCTATGGCTACACCTTC CASSSSPARYGYTF
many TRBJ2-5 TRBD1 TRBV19 TGTGCCAGTAGTTTCCAGGGGGACGAGACCCAGTACTTC CASSFQGDETQYF
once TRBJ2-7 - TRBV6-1 TGTGCCAGCAGGCAGGACCTCCAATCATTAGACGAGCAGTACTTC CASRQDLQSLDEQYF
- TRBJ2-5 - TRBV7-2 TGTGCCAGCAGCCTTTGGGGGTTAGAGACCCAGTACTTC CASSLWGLETQYF
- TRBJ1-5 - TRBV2 TGTGCCAGCAGCGGGACTCCCTTCACGAATCAGCCCCAGCATTTT CASSGTPFTNQPQHF
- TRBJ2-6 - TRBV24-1 TGTGCCACCTCCGGGCCTGACTCTGGGGCCAACGTCCTGACTTTC CATSGPDSGANVLTF
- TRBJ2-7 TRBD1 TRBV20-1 TGCAGTGCTTGGACAGGTACTTCCTACGAGCAGTACTTC CSAWTGTSYEQYF
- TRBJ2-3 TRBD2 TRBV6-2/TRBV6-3 TGTGCCAGCAGTTGGACCCTAAGGCGCGGGGGGCCCCAATCAACCCCCACAGATACGCAGTATTTT CASSWTLRRGGPQSTPTDTQYF
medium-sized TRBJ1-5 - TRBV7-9 TGTGCCAGCAGCTCCTCCCCCCAGCCCCAGCATTTT CASSSSPQPQHF
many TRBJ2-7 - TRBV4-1 TGCGCCAGCAGCCAAGATCGGCAGCCCGGAGGCTACGAGCAGTACTTC CASSQDRQPGGYEQYF
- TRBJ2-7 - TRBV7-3 TGTGCCAGCAGCTTGTCGGATCCCTACGAGCAGTACTTC CASSLSDPYEQYF
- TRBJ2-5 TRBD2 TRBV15 TGTGCCACCAGCAGAGTTAGCGGGAGGTTCCAAGAGACCCAGTACTTC CATSRVSGRFQETQYF
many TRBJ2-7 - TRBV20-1 TGCAGTGCTTCTCTACCCGGGCGGGGCCTACCTTACGAGCAGTACTTC CSASLPGRGLPYEQYF
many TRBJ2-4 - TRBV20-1 TGCAGTGCTGAAGACAGTTATACTTTAGCCAAAAACATTCAGTACTTC CSAEDSYTLAKNIQYF
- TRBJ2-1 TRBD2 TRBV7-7 TGTGCCAGCAGCTTAGGGTCCGGGGGGGCCGCTGAGCAGTTCTTC CASSLGSGGAAEQFF
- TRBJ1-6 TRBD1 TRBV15 TGTGCCACCAGCAGAGGCCCCCAAACAGGGGGCGGGTATTCACCCCTCCACTTT CATSRGPQTGGGYSPLHF
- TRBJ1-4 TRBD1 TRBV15 TGTGCCACCAGCGGAGGGACAGTTCGCGAAAAACTGTTTTTT CATSGGTVREKLFF
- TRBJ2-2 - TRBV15 TGTGCCACCAGCGGTAGGAACACCGGGGAGCTGTTTTTT CATSGRNTGELFF
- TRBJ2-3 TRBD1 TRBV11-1 TGTGCCGGCTCAATCTCCGGGACAGGGCGCACAGATACGCAGTATTTT CAGSISGTGRTDTQYF
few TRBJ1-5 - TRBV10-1 TGCGCCAGCAGTATGGATAGCAATCAGCCCCAGCATTTT CASSMDSNQPQHF
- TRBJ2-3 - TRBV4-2 TGTGCCAGCAGCCCACTAGGCGGGACATCAAGCACAGATACGCAGTATTTT CASSPLGGTSSTDTQYF
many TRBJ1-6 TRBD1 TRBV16 TGTGCCAGCAGAGGGACAGCGAATTCACCCCTCCACTTT CASRGTANSPLHF
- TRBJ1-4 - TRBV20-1 TGCAGTGCCACTCTAGGGTCGACTAATGAAAAACTGTTTTTT CSATLGSTNEKLFF
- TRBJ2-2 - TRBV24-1 TGTGCCACCGTAACTAGCCCCGGGGCCGGGGAGCTGTTTTTT CATVTSPGAGELFF
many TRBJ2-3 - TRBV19 TGTGCCAGTAGGCCGGGCACAGATACGCAGTATTTT CASRPGTDTQYF
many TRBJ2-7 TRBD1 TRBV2 TGTGCCAGCTCGGGGACAGGGGCCTACGAGCAGTACTTC CASSGTGAYEQYF
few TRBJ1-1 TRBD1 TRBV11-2 TGTGCCAGCAGCCCTCGGACAGGGGGTATGAACACTGAAGCTTTCTTT CASSPRTGGMNTEAFF
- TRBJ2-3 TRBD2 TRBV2 TGTGCCAGCAGCGGAGCGGGATCCCCAGATACGCAGTATTTT CASSGAGSPDTQYF
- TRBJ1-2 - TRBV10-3 TGTGCCATCAGTGTTGAGTCCGATACTCACTATGGCTACACCTTC CAISVESDTHYGYTF
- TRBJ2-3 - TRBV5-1 TGCGCCAGCAGCCCGGACGTTAGCACAGATACGCAGTATTTT CASSPDVSTDTQYF
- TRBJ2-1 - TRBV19 TGTGCCACCTCCCTGGGGGGCCTCTACAATGAGCAGTTCTTC CATSLGGLYNEQFF
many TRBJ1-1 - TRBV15 TGTGCCACCAGCAGAGTAAGAAACACTGAAGCTTTCTTT CATSRVRNTEAFF
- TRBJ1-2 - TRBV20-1 TGCAGTGCTAGAGAGGTGGGGACTGGCTACACCTTC CSAREVGTGYTF
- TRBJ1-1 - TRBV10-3 TGTGCCATCAGTGCGGGCAGGGTAATTTTTCTGGCTGAAGCTTTCTTT CAISAGRVIFLAEAFF
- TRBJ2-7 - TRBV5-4 TGTGCCAGCAGCCGCCAGAGCGTCCCCTACGAGCAGTACTTC CASSRQSVPYEQYF
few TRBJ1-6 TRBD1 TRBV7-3 TGTGCCAGCAGTAATACAGGGGTAGGCTCACCCCTCCACTTT CASSNTGVGSPLHF
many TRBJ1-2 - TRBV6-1 TGTGCCAGCAGCGAGAGACTTGGGGACGGCTACACCTTC CASSERLGDGYTF
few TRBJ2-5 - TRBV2 TGTGCCAGCAGCTCACCCGACTACCAAGAGACCCAGTACTTC CASSSPDYQETQYF
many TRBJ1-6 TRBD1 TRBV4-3 TGCGCCAGCAGCCAAGCAGGGGGCCAGGGTTATAATTCACCCCTCCACTTT CASSQAGGQGYNSPLHF
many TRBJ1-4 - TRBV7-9 TGTGCCAGCAGCTTACCCCCTAATGAAAAACTGTTTTTT CASSLPPNEKLFF
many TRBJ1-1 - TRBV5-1 TGCGCCAGCAGCCGACTTTCCGGAAACACTGAAGCTTTCTTT CASSRLSGNTEAFF
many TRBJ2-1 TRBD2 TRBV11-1 TGTGCCAGCAGCTTAGCCCTGAGACTAGCGGGGGTTCTTAGCTCCTACAATGAGCAGTTCTTC CASSLALRLAGVLSSYNEQFF
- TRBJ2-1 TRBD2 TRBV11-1 TGTGCCAGCAGCAATTCCGGGACTAGCGGGAGTCATGAGCAGTTCTTC CASSNSGTSGSHEQFF
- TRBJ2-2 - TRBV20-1 TGCAGTGCTAGAGATCTTTACGGGAATGGGGAGCTGTTTTTT CSARDLYGNGELFF